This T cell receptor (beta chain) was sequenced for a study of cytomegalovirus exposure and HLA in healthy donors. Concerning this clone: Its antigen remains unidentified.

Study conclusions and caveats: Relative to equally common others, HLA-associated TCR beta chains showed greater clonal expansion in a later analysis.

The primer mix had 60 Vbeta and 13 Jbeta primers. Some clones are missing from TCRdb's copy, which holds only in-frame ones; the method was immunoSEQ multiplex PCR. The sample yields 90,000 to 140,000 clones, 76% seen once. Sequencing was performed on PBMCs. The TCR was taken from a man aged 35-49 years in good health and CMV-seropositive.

This CDR3 reads CASSQVGSGGVGNEQFF. The CDR3 coding sequence is TGTGCCAGCAGCCAAGTCGGAAGCGGGGGGGTGGGGAATGAGCAGTTCTTC. This sequence joins TRBV9 and TRBJ2-1, with TRBD2 matching over 10 bases. CDR1 SGDLS and CDR2 YYNGEE come from the germline V gene. Trimming cost V 4 bases and J 7 bases; bases outside gene matches: 14. This CDR3 comprises 17 residues.